The next 12 T cell receptor beta chains were all read from a single sample in a study of cytomegalovirus exposure and HLA in healthy donors. 13 Jbeta primers and 60 Vbeta primers were used for the PCR. Using immunoSEQ multiplex PCR, the repertoire was profiled, and TCRdb retains in-frame clones only, with some absent. The table lists roughly 120,000 clones, 73% of them singletons. Sequencing used PBMCs. These receptors were collected from a woman in her thirties or forties in good health and CMV-seronegative.

Comments on this clone: Other DNA variants within this sample encode the same CDR3. The chain links TRBV28 to TRBJ1-2, with 7 bases matching TRBD1. Germline CDR1 is MDHEN and CDR2 is SYDVKM. The CDR3 length is 16 residues. After removal of 6 bases from V and 4 bases from J, the junction contained 14 bases not matched to a gene. DNA for the CDR3: TGTGCCAGCAGAAGGGACAGTGGGTACGCCATCTATGGCTACACCTTC. Its protein product is CASRRDSGYAIYGYTF.

The chain joins TRBV5-8 to TRBJ1-5; D not certain. CDR3 length: 15 amino acids. Per germline, CDR1 SGHTS and CDR2 YDEGEE. Deletions cut 0 bases from V and 5 bases from J, with 12 bases between. Here the CDR3 reads CASSLAAGLDQPQHF. The CDR3 DNA is TGTGCCAGCAGCTTGGCTGCGGGCCTGGATCAGCCCCAGCATTTT.

The gene calls are TRBV19 and TRBJ1-5, with D uncertain. This CDR3 spans 13 amino acids. Trimming took 8 bases from V and 3 from J, leaving 11 bases between them. Germline V CDR1 and CDR2: LNHDA, SQIVND (reference sequence). CDR3 coding DNA: TGTGCCAGTTCGCGGCAGTCCAATCAGCCCCAGCATTTT. It codes for CASSRQSNQPQHF.

The chain uses TRBV28 and TRBJ1-2; tentatively, D is TRBD1 (5 bases). Trimming stripped 9 bases from V and 2 bases from J, with 10 bases between. From germline, CDR1 is MDHEN and CDR2 SYDVKM. This CDR3 is 12 amino acids long. CDR3 residues: CASGSGNYGYTF. The CDR3 DNA reads as TGTGCCAGTGGATCAGGGAACTATGGCTACACCTTC.

The V and J genes are TRBV7-2 and TRBJ1-2; 8 bases are shared with TRBD1. Unmatched junction bases numbered 6, after V lost 2 bases and J lost 4 bases. The germline V gene encodes CDR1 SGHTA and CDR2 FQGNSA. The CDR3 spans 15 residues. Written as DNA, the CDR3 is TGTGCCAGCAGCTTAACCGGGACAGGAAGCTATGGCTACACCTTC. Amino acid sequence: CASSLTGTGSYGYTF.

The chain is built from TRBV6-1 and TRBJ2-7; weak D call: TRBD2 (6 bases). V gave up 4 bases and J gave up 3 bases, with 13 bases separating them. Per germline, CDR1 MNHNS and CDR2 SASEGT. This CDR3 region has 14 residues. The CDR3 DNA sequence: TGTGCCAGCAGTGGGTCTAGCGCCTTCTACGAGCAGTACTTC. It yields the protein CASSGSSAFYEQYF.

The chain uses TRBV5-1 and TRBJ1-2, with 10 nucleotides matching TRBD1. V lost 0 bases to trimming and J lost 8 bases; unmatched junction nucleotides: 4. The CDR3 is 14 amino acids. Germline CDR1 and CDR2: SGHRS and YFSETQ. The CDR3 nucleotides are TGCGCCAGCAGCTTGGGAGGGACAGGGGAAGGCTACACCTTC. Translated: CASSLGGTGEGYTF. Combining the CDR3 with reference TRBV5-1 and TRBJ1-2 gives the whole variable domain KAGVTQTPRYLIKTRGQQVTLSCSPISGHRSVSWYQQTPGQGLQFLFEYFSETQRNKGNFPGRFSGRQFSNSRSEMNVSTLELGDSALYLCASSLGGTGEGYTFGSGTRLTVV.

V usage is TRBV10-3 and J usage is TRBJ2-3; D is possibly TRBD1 (6 bases). The CDR3 has 15 amino acids. Germline V gene sequence: CDR1 ENHRY, CDR2 SYGVKD. The V end was cut by 6 bases, the J end by 2 bases, with 15 bases between. The CDR3 bases are TGTGCCATCAGGATACAGGGTGAGGCCACAGATACGCAGTATTTT. Translated, it gives CAIRIQGEATDTQYF.

This clone was observed a single time. V is TRBV28 and J is TRBJ1-1; TRBD1 matches at 8 bases. The CDR3 length is 14 residues. Trimming cost V 2 bases and J 5 bases; bases outside gene matches: 4. Germline lookup yields CDR1 MDHEN and CDR2 SYDVKM. The CDR3 spells CASSLLDRATEAFF. Written as DNA, the CDR3 is TGTGCCAGCAGTTTACTGGACAGGGCAACTGAAGCTTTCTTT. The complete variable domain, with remaining parts taken from reference TRBV28 and TRBJ1-1, reads DVKVTQSSRYLVKRTGEKVFLECVQDMDHENMFWYRQDPGLGLRLIYFSYDVKMKEKGDIPEGYSVSREKKERFSLILESASTNQTSMYLCASSLLDRATEAFFGQGTRLTVV.

The chain employs TRBV27 and TRBJ2-2, with 10 positions matching TRBD2. After removal of 5 bases from V and 5 bases from J, the junction contained 5 bases not matched to a gene. The V gene's germline CDR1 is MNHEY and CDR2 SMNVEV (reference sequence). This CDR3 spans 15 amino acids. CDR3 nucleotide sequence: TGTGCCAGCAGTATGACTAGCGGGTTGACCGGGGAGCTGTTTTTT. This translates into CASSMTSGLTGELFF.

The chain recombines TRBV7-9 with TRBJ1-2, with D hard to call. The CDR3 loop spans 15 amino acids. Trimming shortened V by 6 bases and J by 7 bases, and 21 bases separated the two germline ends. Germline V CDR1 and CDR2: SEHNR, FQNEAQ (reference sequence). The CDR3 region is CASRPKRELGGGYTF. DNA of the CDR3: TGTGCCAGCAGGCCGAAGAGGGAGTTGGGAGGTGGCTACACCTTC.

CDR3 in amino acids: CASSSLWGAGTEAFF. The CDR3 bases are TGTGCCAGCAGCTCCCTGTGGGGCGCGGGGACTGAAGCTTTCTTT. This chain connects TRBV7-8 to TRBJ1-1; weak D call: TRBD1 (5 bases). This CDR3 has 15 residues. V was trimmed by 4 bases and J by 5 bases, leaving 17 bases between them. Germline CDR1 SGHVS, CDR2 FQNEAQ.